This T cell receptor beta chain stems from a study of cytomegalovirus exposure and HLA in healthy donors (dated by TCRdb to about 2017). Some background on the complete study: In an earlier analysis of 450 to 750 of the donors, 250 to 350 Gb of sequence data and 100 million or so unique TCR beta sequences from 150 million to 200 million T cells were reported. To predict cytomegalovirus infection status, the study combined high-throughput TCR immunosequencing, statistical association of individual TCRs with disease status, and machine learning. Every discovery cohort repertoire had been produced on one sequencing platform. Alongside the repertoire data, information on donor age, sex, ethnicity and CMV serostatus was compiled. A later genetic analysis took genome-wide SNP genotypes for 398 of the 666 donors and used that subset as a discovery cohort. The study profiled the T cell repertoires of about 640 subjects by immunosequencing and related them to cytomegalovirus serostatus. Besides the first cohort of around 700 subjects, a separate validation cohort made up of 95 to 150 different subjects was used. Rather than using new phenotypic data, the later analysis identified candidate immune exposures from TCR beta sequences and from how often those sequences occurred across donors. HLA typing covered class I and class II loci at four-digit resolution. Typing coverage differed by locus: A, B, C, DRB1 and DQB1 were typed in roughly 620-630 donors, DQA1 in about 550, DPA1 in 606, and DPB1 in just under 490. Among roughly 370 genotyped donors of the cohort, an average of about 240,000 unique TCR beta nucleotide sequences were sequenced per donor, roughly 20% of them non-productive. A later analysis re-examined previously published TCR beta repertoires from roughly 650 donors and added high-resolution HLA genotyping to investigate patterns of TCR occurrence. Roughly 300 gigabases of sequencing data and about 92 million unique TCR sequences made up an early release that covered 500 to 700 HLA-typed donors. An earlier analysis of 500 to 650 of the donors applied high-throughput TCR beta sequencing to assess whether each TCR beta V gene segment acted as functional or pseudogenic. Of the 300 to 500 genotyped donors, roughly 80% were placed in the genetic ancestry cluster associated with self-reported Caucasian donors. Roughly 5 DR-DQ haplotypes were handled as single units for association and clustering, since linkage in the cohort was strong. The aim of the study was to test whether cataloging public T cell receptors could identify signatures of past pathogen exposure.

In total, roughly 670 healthy bone marrow donors made up the cohort. Cohort members were all nominally healthy when sampled, although unrecorded immune exposures were likely present. The donor was CMV seropositive and was included in the group of about 290 seropositive cohort members. A peripheral blood sample was provided by each donor, and peripheral blood mononuclear cells were used for TCR beta sequencing. The Qiagen DNeasy Blood Extraction Kit was used to extract genomic DNA from the blood cell samples. Library construction relied on the immunoSEQ multiplex PCR assay. For the multiplex PCR, a mixture combining 60 forward primers for TCR Vbeta segments and 13 reverse primers for TCR Jbeta segments was used. Amplification of the CDR3 region of rearranged TCR beta genes was performed with a multiplex PCR assay on genomic DNA. On the Illumina HiSeq System, the amplified TCR beta libraries were sequenced as 87-base-pair reads. The original methods were these. Across the 700 or so repertoires, a later analysis counted roughly 77 million unique TCR beta chains, 9.5 million to 12 million of which were shared by at least two donors. Raw reads were error-corrected and collapsed into unique sequences by a nearest-neighbor algorithm in which closely related sequences were merged to remove PCR and sequencing errors. Alignment of CDR3 sequences to IMGT reference sequences was used to assign V, D and J gene segments. Each retained sequence needed at least a six-nucleotide match to both a V gene segment and a J gene segment. A rearrangement was called productive if the CDR3 had no stop codons and remained in frame with V and J, and every other rearrangement was called non-productive. CDR3 was defined by IMGT convention, running from the second conserved V-encoded cysteine to the conserved J-encoded phenylalanine. In an earlier analysis of 587 of the donors, sequences lacking an unambiguous match to a single V gene segment were excluded. An earlier analysis of a few hundred of the donors called V segments functional above 56.7% productive rearrangements and segregating when the between-donor standard deviation exceeded 5%. A statistical classification framework was built to diagnose cytomegalovirus status from the catalog of TCR beta chain sequences. A later analysis assigned V and J genes by comparing TCR nucleotide sequences with IMGT/GENE-DB human TR gene sequences. Using the TCRdist pipeline, a later analysis assigned CDR3 sequences along with most-parsimonious VDJ recombination scenarios. A later analysis defined each TCR beta chain by its CDR3 amino acid sequence plus V-gene family, and excluded reads lacking a unique V-gene family. To address suspected cross-contamination and a sequencing artifact, a later analysis removed approximately 600 highly shared, low-generation-probability nucleotide sequences. A later analysis calculated a clonal expansion index for each public chain from normalized within-repertoire ranks of inferred template counts. A later analysis computed generation probabilities with a VDJ recombination model fitted to out-of-frame rearrangements, and checked the results against IGoR. In a later analysis, hypergeometric tests were used to score TCR-TCR, TCR-HLA and TCR-CMV co-occurrence, with a repertoire-size bias correction applied to TCR pairs. A later analysis estimated false discovery rates by permuting HLA or CMV assignments 20 times. In a later analysis, co-occurring TCRs were grouped using DBSCAN, with TCRdist sequence similarity added in when clustering inside HLA-allele-positive subsets. Co-occurrence clustering excluded repertoires with fewer than 30,000 or more than 120,000 public chains, plus five with anomalous nucleotide sharing. This immuneACCESS table, as held by TCRdb, lists in-frame sequences with V and J called but not all clones. Of the missing ones, under half trace to an unresolved V gene in checked studies; the others have no known cause. The DNA was the basis for D and trimming; V, J and clone size are from that table. Within this sample are over 150,000 clones, with around 75% of them counted one time only. 7.7% of the sample is held by the ten biggest clonotypes.

Broader findings and caveats from the paper: A later genetic analysis reported fewer N-insertions in productive TCRs among donors in an Asian-associated ancestry cluster than the 666-donor mean. Because HLA typing was missing for some donors at each locus, association tests included only the typed subset. Only TCR beta chains were sequenced in this cohort, and the absence of alpha or paired-chain data limited detectable features. According to a later analysis, parvovirus B19, influenza, CMV and Epstein-Barr virus appeared linked to several top co-occurrence clusters. When HLA alleles, especially DR and DQ, strongly co-occurred, attributing TCR associations to individual alleles was difficult. Linkage disequilibrium might explain the correlated functional status among segregating V segments, but an unknown experimental factor could not be ruled out. In an earlier analysis of 500 to 650 of the donors, most TCR beta V segments appeared in productive rearrangements about 87% or about 30% of the time, broadly matching IMGT annotations. The only immune exposure information available for the cohort was CMV serostatus. The classifier was reported to diagnose cytomegalovirus status with high specificity and sensitivity in both the original cohort and the validation cohort. Compared with equally common non-associated chains, HLA-associated TCR beta chains in a later analysis were more clonally expanded and had lower generation probabilities. Most CMV-associated TCR beta chains appeared to be HLA-restricted in a later analysis, and the HLA associations seemed to be driven largely by CMV exposure. A later analysis associated some 17,000 TCR beta sequences with specific HLA alleles at a false discovery rate of 0.05. A few of the identified cytomegalovirus-associated TCR beta chains were confirmed in vitro to be specific for cytomegalovirus antigens. A further reported finding was that TCR beta sequences accurately predicted the HLA-A and HLA-B alleles for most subjects in the first cohort. In a later analysis, the rate of TCR association differed among HLA loci, with DRB1 alleles having the most associated TCRs and HLA-C alleles having the fewest. Most TCR sequences were seen in very few donors, while some public TCRs were found in many individuals. The presence/absence analyses assumed that sequencing depth was roughly uniform across donors, and that assumption may not be true. A group of highly shared sequence variants was considered likely to be a technical artifact of the sequencing pipeline. Roughly 17 rarely observed V segments, including chromosome 9 orphons, were excluded from the earlier analysis of about 600 of the donors because counts were too low. In the study, 150 to 200 TCR beta chains were listed as associated with cytomegalovirus. According to the authors, the approach could potentially be generalized to other disease states and immunological phenotypes. In a later genetic analysis, a missense DCLRE1C variant was associated with V-gene and J-gene trimming of TCR beta chains, and the association was replicated in an independent cohort.

Details on this clone: Its antigen has not been determined. There are no base qualities to consult, and no much larger clone falls within one base.

Material: PBMCs. The receptor's source is a man aged 30-40 years in good health and CMV-seropositive.

The base sequence is TGTGCCAGCAGCCCCCGACGTAGCGGGGATCCTGCCTACGAGCAGTACTTC. It is translated as CASSPRRSGDPAYEQYF. The chain couples TRBV7-8 to TRBJ2-7; the junction holds 8 bases that match TRBD2. CDR1 is given as SGHVS and CDR2 as FQNEAQ, both from the germline V gene. Relative to germline, V is missing 5 bases and J is missing 2 bases, with 14 bases of the junction outside any gene match. Counted from cysteine to phenylalanine, this CDR3 has 17 amino acids. The entry retains the CDR3 DNA only, 51 bases that are in frame from base 1. Reference TRBV7-8 and TRBJ2-7 genes cover what lies past the CDR3, so the full variable domain is GAGVSQSPRYKVAKRGQDVALRCDPISGHVSLFWYQQALGQGPEFLTYFQNEAQLDKSGLPSDRFFAERPEGSVSTLKIQRTQQEDSAVYLCASSPRRSGDPAYEQYFGPGTRLTVT.